This TCR beta chain was captured in a study of blood T cell repertoires in COVID-19. Study-wide background: Italy, Spain and the United States were the sources of the convalescent and acute COVID-19 samples. T cells, B-cell-depleted T cells, or PBMCs provided the cDNA or gDNA that served as material.

As handled by the study authors: Reference gene primer amplification yielded estimated nucleated cell counts. Generated by immunoSEQ multiplex PCR, the TCRdb table keeps only in-frame clones and is missing some. V and J calls plus clone size are reproduced from that table; the DNA served to infer D and trimming. Counted here are approximately 170,000 clones, about 89% occurring once; the ten biggest clones make up under 3.5%. V was pared by 4 bases and J by 3 bases, with 12 bases between. The CDR3 loop spans 14 amino acids. Germline lookup yields CDR1 MGHRA and CDR2 YSYEKL. Sequenced input: peripheral blood. The chain is built from TRBV4-1 and TRBJ1-2; no reliable D call. This TCR was sampled from a man aged 70-80 years with acute or convalescent COVID-19. This chain's CDR3 is CASSPGRTHYGYTF. Written as DNA, the CDR3 is TGCGCCAGCAGCCCCGGGAGGACGCACTATGGCTACACCTTC.